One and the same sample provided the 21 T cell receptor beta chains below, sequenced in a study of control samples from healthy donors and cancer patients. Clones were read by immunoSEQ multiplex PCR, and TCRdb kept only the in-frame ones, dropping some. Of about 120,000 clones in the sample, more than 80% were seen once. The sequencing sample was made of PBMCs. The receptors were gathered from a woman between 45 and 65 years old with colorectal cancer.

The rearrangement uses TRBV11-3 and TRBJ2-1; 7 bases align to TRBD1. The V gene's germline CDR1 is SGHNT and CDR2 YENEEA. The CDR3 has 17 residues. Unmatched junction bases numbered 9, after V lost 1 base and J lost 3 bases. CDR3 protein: CASSLGSGGRDYNEQFF. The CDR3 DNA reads TGTGCCAGCAGCTTAGGTTCAGGGGGAAGGGACTACAATGAGCAGTTCTTC.

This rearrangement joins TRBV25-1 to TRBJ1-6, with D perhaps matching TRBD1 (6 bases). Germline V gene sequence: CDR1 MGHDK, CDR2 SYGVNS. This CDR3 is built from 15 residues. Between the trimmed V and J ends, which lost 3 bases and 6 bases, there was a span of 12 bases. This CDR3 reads CASSDGRGGNSPLHF. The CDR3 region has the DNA TGTGCCAGCAGTGATGGGAGGGGGGGTAATTCACCCCTCCACTTT.

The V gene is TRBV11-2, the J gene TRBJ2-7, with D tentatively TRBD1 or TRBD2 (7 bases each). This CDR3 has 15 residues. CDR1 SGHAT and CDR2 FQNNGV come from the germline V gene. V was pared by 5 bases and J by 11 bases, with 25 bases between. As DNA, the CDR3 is TGTGCCAGCAGCCCGTGGACGCCCCAGGGGGGGGATAAGTACTTC. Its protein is CASSPWTPQGGDKYF. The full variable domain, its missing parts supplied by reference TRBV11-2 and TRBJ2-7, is EAGVAQSPRYKIIEKRQSVAFWCNPISGHATLYWYQQILGQGPKLLIQFQNNGVVDDSQLPKDRFSAERLKGVDSTLKIQPAKLEDSAVYLCASSPWTPQGGDKYFGPGTRLTVT.

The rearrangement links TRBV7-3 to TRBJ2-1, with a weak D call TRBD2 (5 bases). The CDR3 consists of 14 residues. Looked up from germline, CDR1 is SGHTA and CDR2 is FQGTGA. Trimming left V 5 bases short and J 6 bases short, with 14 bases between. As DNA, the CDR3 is TGTGCCAGCAGCCCATGGACTCACTCCAATGAGCAGTTCTTC. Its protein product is CASSPWTHSNEQFF.

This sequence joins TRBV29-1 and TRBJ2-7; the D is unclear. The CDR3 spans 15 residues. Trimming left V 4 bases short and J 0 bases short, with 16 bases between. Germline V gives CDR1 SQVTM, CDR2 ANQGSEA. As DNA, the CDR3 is TGCAGCGTTGGACCGGGCAAGTGGGGCTCCTACGAGCAGTACTTC. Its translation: CSVGPGKWGSYEQYF.

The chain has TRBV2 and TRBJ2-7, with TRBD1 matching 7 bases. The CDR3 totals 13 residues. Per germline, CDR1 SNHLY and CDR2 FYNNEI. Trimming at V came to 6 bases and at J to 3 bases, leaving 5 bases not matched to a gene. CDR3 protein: CASSRDSLYEQYF. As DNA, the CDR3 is TGTGCCAGCAGCCGGGACAGTCTCTACGAGCAGTACTTC.

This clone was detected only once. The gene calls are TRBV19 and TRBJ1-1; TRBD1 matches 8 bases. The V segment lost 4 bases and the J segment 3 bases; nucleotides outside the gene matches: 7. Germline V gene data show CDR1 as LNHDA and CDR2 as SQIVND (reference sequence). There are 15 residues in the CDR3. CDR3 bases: TGTGCCAGTAGTAGGCAGGGGGCGTTGGACACTGAAGCTTTCTTT. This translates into CASSRQGALDTEAFF.

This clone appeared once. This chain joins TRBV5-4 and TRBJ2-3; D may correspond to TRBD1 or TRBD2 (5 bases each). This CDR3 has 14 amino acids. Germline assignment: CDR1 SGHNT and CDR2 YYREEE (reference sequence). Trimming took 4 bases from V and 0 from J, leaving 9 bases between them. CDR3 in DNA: TGTGCCAGCAGCCGGGACCGAAGCACAGATACGCAGTATTTT. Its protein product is CASSRDRSTDTQYF.

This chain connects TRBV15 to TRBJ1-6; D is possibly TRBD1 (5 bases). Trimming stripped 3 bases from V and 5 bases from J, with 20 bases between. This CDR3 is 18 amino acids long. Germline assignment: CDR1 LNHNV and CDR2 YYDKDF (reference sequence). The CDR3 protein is CATSRFWGTGRNNSPLHF. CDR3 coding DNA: TGTGCCACCAGCAGGTTCTGGGGCACCGGGAGAAATAATTCACCCCTCCACTTT.

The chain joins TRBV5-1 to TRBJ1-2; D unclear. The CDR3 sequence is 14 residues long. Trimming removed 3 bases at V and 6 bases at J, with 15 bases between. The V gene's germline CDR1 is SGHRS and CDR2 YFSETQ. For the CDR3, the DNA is TGCGCCAGCAGCTATGGGGAGTTTGGCCATGGCTACACCTTC. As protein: CASSYGEFGHGYTF.

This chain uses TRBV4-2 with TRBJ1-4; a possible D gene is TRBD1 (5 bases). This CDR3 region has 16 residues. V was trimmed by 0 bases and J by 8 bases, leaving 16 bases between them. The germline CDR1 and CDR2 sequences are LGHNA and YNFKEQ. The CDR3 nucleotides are TGTGCCAGCAGCCAAGATATGGGGGAAGGAGAGGAAAAACTGTTTTTT. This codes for CASSQDMGEGEEKLFF.

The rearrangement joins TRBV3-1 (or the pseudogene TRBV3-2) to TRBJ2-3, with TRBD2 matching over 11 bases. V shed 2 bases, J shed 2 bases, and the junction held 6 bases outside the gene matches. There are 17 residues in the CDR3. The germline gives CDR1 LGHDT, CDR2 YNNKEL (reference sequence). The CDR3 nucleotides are TGTGCCAGCAGCCAAACTCCGGGACTAGCGGTCACAGATACGCAGTATTTT. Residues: CASSQTPGLAVTDTQYF.

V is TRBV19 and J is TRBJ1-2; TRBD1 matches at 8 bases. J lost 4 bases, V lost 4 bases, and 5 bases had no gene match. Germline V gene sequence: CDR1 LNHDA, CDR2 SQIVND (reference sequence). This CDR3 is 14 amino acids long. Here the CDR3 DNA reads TGTGCCAGTAGTAACCCGGGACAGGCCTATGGCTACACCTTC. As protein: CASSNPGQAYGYTF.

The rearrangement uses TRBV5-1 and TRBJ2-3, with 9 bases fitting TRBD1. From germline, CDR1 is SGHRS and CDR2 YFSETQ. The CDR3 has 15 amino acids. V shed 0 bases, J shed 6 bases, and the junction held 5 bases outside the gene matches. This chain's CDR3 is CASSLDGTGHDTQYF. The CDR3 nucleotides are TGCGCCAGCAGCTTGGACGGGACAGGGCATGATACGCAGTATTTT.

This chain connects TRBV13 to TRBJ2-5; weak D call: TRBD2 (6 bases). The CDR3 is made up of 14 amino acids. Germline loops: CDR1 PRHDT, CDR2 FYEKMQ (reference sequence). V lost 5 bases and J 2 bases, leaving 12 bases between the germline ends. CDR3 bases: TGTGCCAGCAGCACCCCGGGAGATCAAGAGACCCAGTACTTC. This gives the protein CASSTPGDQETQYF.

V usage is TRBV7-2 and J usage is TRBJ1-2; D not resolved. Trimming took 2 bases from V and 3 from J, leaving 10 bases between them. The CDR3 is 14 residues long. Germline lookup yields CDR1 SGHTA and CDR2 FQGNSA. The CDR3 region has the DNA TGTGCCAGCAGCTTATCACCCGGGTACTATGGCTACACCTTC. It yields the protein CASSLSPGYYGYTF.

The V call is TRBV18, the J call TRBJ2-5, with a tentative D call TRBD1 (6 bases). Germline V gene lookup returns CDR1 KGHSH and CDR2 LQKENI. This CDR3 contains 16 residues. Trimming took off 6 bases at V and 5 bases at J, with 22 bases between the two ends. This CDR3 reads CASSPNGGQLSETQYF. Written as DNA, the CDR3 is TGTGCCAGCTCTCCGAACGGAGGACAGTTAAGCGAGACCCAGTACTTC.

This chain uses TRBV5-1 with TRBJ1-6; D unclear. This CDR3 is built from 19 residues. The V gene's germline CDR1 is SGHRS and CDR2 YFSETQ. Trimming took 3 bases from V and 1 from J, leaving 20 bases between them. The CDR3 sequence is CASSWDLQTDGSYNSPLHF. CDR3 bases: TGCGCCAGCAGCTGGGATCTTCAGACGGACGGGTCCTATAATTCACCCCTCCACTTT.

The CDR3 DNA reads TGTGCCAGCTCACGGACAGGGAGTAATGAAAAACTGTTTTTT. Protein sequence: CASSRTGSNEKLFF. The gene calls are TRBV18 and TRBJ1-4, with 8 bases that match TRBD1. V lost 4 bases, J lost 4 bases, and 2 bases stayed unmatched. The CDR3 spans 14 residues. Germline lookup yields CDR1 KGHSH and CDR2 LQKENI.

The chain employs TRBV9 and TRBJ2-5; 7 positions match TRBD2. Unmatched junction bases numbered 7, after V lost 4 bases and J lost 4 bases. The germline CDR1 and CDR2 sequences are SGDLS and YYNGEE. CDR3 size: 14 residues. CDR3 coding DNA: TGTGCCAGCAGCAGAAGACCTAGCGGAGAGACCCAGTACTTC. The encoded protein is CASSRRPSGETQYF.

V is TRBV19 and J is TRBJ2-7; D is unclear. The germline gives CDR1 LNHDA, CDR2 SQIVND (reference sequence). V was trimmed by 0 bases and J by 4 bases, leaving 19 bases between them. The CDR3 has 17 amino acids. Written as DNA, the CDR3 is TGTGCCAGTAGTATAGATCTGGTGTCTGGTGTCGTTTACGAGCAGTACTTC. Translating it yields CASSIDLVSGVVYEQYF.